This record concerns one T cell receptor beta chain sequence. Here immunoSEQ multiplex PCR was the method, and the copy in TCRdb shows in-frame clones only, minus some. The data show about 150,000 clones, 70% to 90% seen once. The germline V gene has CDR1 SQVTM and CDR2 ANQGSEA. V was clipped by 7 bases and J by 6 bases; unmatched bases: 17. The CDR3 length is 17 residues. The record originates from a study of T cell responses to AZD1222 COVID-19 vaccine. The J gene is TRBJ1-6, the V gene TRBV29-1, with 8 bases fitting TRBD1. The material was peripheral blood, obtained on day 0 of AZD1222 vaccination. This sequence was found in an adult in good health. CDR3 bases: TGCAGCGGGGGATGGCAGGGGGCGCCCCCTTGTAATTCACCCCTCCACTTT. Encoded protein: CSGGWQGAPPCNSPLHF.